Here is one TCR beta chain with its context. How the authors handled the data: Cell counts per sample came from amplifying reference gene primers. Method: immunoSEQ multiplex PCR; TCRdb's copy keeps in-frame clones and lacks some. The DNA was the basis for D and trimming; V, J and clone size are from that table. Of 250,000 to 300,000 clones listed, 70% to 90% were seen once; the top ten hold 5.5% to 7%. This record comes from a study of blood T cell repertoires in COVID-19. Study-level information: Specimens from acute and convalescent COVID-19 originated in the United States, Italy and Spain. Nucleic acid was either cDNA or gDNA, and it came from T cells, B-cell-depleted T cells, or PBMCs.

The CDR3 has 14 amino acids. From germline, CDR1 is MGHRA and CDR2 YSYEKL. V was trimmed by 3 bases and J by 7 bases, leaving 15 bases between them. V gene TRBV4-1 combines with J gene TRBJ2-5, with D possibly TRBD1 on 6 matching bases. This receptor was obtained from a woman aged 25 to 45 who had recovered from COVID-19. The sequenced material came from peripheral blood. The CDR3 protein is CASSQSGTSGTQYF. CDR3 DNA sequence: TGCGCCAGCAGCCAGTCCGGGACATCGGGGACCCAGTACTTC.